The clone carrying this T cell receptor beta chain has just a few counts. The data originate from a study of cytomegalovirus exposure and HLA in healthy donors. The V and J ends lost 5 bases and 5 bases respectively, with 8 bases between them. The CDR3 covers 12 residues. Germline V gene data show CDR1 as MNHEY and CDR2 as SVGAGI. Primers for the PCR totalled 60 Vbeta and 13 Jbeta. Sequencing used immunoSEQ multiplex PCR; TCRdb keeps in-frame clones, though not all of them. The table has about 90,000 clones, approximately 68% seen once. The V gene is TRBV6-5, the J gene TRBJ2-3; D gene unclear. The sequence was collected from a woman aged 50 to 60 in good health and CMV-seropositive. Specimen: PBMCs. CDR3 sequence: CASSPSGDTQYF. The CDR3 bases are TGTGCCAGCAGTCCATCCGGAGATACGCAGTATTTT.